Listed here is a single T cell receptor (beta chain). Which antigen it targets is not known. Nothing much larger sits one base from this clone, and base qualities are not available. Per the publication, the time point label means: baseline before first vaccination. Vaccinee samples came from UK trials COV001 and COV002, including a single-blind randomized controlled phase 2/3 trial of AZD1222 (ChAdOx1 nCoV-19) in healthy adults. Trial participant PBMC samples were collected at day 0 and day 28 after the second dose for TCRbeta chain sequencing. The CDR3 regions of human TCRbeta chains were analyzed by immunosequencing. The original pipeline was this. Repertoire TCRs were matched against a reference library of SARS-CoV-2-specific TCRs generated with the MIRA antigen-specificity platform. Breadth was defined as the fraction of unique TCRs that were SARS-CoV-2-associated, and depth was defined as the fraction of total T cells that were SARS-CoV-2-associated. Using the MIRA data, each spike-specific TCR was mapped to the spike region that the TCR reacts to and placed in a CD4 or CD8 class. Log10-transformed breadth and depth values were compared by one-way ANOVA with Sidak's multiple comparisons tests. Imported from immuneACCESS, the table was reduced by TCRdb to in-frame sequences with V and J called. These copies leave out some clones; in studies compared against another copy, an unresolved V gene accounts for under half, and the cause of the remainder is not known. The V and J calls and the clone size are those of that table, but D and trimming were determined from the DNA. The sample table contains 160,000 or so clones; only one count was recorded for about 89% of them. 1.5% to 2% of the sample is in the top ten clones.

The data were obtained in a study of T cell responses to AZD1222 COVID-19 vaccine (dated by TCRdb to about 2021). General notes on the study: AZD1222 recipients given second doses at about 4 weeks or at about 12 weeks were pooled, since spike-specific TCR depth and breadth were not found to differ between the two schedules. TCR sequencing covered about 230 trial participants: 207 given two doses of AZD1222 and 26 given two doses of MenACWY control vaccine. Enrollment into the trials was organized by age into subgroups of 18-55, 56-69 and 70-plus years, and those subgroups contained 148, 28 and 57 TCR-sequenced participants, respectively. What the study reported, not specific to this receptor: In the small 56-69-year group, the increase in depth fell short of significance, most likely because of low power. Participants were mostly white British and included more females than males, and it was suggested by the authors that clonal diversity may have been underestimated. Spike-specific TCR breadth and depth rose significantly after two AZD1222 doses compared with day 0 and with MenACWY recipients. Because no day 14 peak-response samples were available, repertoires were characterized only after the peak T cell response. Reportedly, almost half of the unique spike-specific TCRs recognized epitopes lying outside the regions that are mutated in the B.1.351 and B.1.1.7 variants. Conclusions about previously exposed vaccinees are limited, since just five or six AZD1222 recipients were seropositive for SARS-CoV-2 at baseline. Vaccine-associated CD4 TCRs spanned the whole spike protein, with dominant responses in regions 160-218 and 743-854.

Trimming takes 3 bases from V and 4 bases from J, and the germline ends sit 25 bases apart. The CDR3 measures 18 amino acids from cysteine to phenylalanine. Left in the record is the CDR3 DNA by itself, 54 bases read in frame from the first base. From a lookup of the germline V gene (reference sequence), CDR1 and CDR2 are DFQATT and SNEGSKA. The receptor was derived from an adult in good health. Sequenced material: peripheral blood, taken on day 0 of AZD1222 vaccination. The V and J genes are TRBV20-1 and TRBJ1-5; a tentative D call is TRBD1 (5 bases match). The sequenced DNA: TGCAGTGCTAGTGCGAGTTCCGGGGGACTAATATCAAATCAGCCCCAGCATTTT. Its product reads: CSASASSGGLISNQPQHF.